This record concerns one T cell receptor beta chain sequence. Trimming took off 2 bases at V and 3 bases at J, with 11 bases between the two ends. CDR1 and CDR2 from the germline V gene are SGHTA and FQGNSA. The CDR3 extends over 14 amino acids. Unique molecular identifiers were built into the TCRbeta library. TCRdb re-called the PCR reads with MiXCR, one entry per CDR3 protein. The repertoire holds a few hundred thousand distinct CDR3 sequences, with under 15% as singletons. The data were obtained in a study of T-cell reconstitution after alpha-beta-depleted transplantation in children. This clonotype was sampled from a human donor who donated a stem cell graft to a child with combined immunodeficiency. The material sequenced was PBMCs from the stem cell graft donor, taken from the stem cell graft. This chain links TRBV7-2 with TRBJ2-7; D ambiguous. As DNA, the CDR3 is TGTGCCAGCAGCTTATATTACACTTGCTACGAGCAGTACTTC. It translates to CASSLYYTCYEQYF. The full variable domain, rest sourced from reference TRBV7-2 and TRBJ2-7, is GAGVSQSPSNKVTEKGKDVELRCDPISGHTALYWYRQSLGQGLEFLIYFQGNSAPDKSGLPSDRFSAERTGGSVSTLTIQRTQQEDSAVYLCASSLYYTCYEQYFGPGTRLTVT.